This TCR beta chain was captured by sequencing in a study of T cell changes during pregnancy in multiple sclerosis. Germline loops: CDR1 LNHDA, CDR2 SQIVND (reference sequence). The CDR3 has 14 residues. Trimming took off 5 bases at V and 2 bases at J, with 13 bases between the two ends. The protocol was immunoSEQ multiplex PCR, while the TCRdb copy is restricted to in-frame clones and leaves out a portion. This sample has around 34,000 clones, with 85% to 90% found just once. The sequencing here drew on CD8+ T cells from peripheral blood mononuclear cells, taken after pregnancy. V gene TRBV19 combines with J gene TRBJ2-7, with a tentative D call TRBD2 (5 bases). This TCR was recovered from a female donor with multiple sclerosis, enrolled in a pregnancy study. Here the CDR3 DNA reads TGTGCCAGTAGTCGCGGGCCACAGACCTACGAGCAGTACTTC. Protein sequence: CASSRGPQTYEQYF.